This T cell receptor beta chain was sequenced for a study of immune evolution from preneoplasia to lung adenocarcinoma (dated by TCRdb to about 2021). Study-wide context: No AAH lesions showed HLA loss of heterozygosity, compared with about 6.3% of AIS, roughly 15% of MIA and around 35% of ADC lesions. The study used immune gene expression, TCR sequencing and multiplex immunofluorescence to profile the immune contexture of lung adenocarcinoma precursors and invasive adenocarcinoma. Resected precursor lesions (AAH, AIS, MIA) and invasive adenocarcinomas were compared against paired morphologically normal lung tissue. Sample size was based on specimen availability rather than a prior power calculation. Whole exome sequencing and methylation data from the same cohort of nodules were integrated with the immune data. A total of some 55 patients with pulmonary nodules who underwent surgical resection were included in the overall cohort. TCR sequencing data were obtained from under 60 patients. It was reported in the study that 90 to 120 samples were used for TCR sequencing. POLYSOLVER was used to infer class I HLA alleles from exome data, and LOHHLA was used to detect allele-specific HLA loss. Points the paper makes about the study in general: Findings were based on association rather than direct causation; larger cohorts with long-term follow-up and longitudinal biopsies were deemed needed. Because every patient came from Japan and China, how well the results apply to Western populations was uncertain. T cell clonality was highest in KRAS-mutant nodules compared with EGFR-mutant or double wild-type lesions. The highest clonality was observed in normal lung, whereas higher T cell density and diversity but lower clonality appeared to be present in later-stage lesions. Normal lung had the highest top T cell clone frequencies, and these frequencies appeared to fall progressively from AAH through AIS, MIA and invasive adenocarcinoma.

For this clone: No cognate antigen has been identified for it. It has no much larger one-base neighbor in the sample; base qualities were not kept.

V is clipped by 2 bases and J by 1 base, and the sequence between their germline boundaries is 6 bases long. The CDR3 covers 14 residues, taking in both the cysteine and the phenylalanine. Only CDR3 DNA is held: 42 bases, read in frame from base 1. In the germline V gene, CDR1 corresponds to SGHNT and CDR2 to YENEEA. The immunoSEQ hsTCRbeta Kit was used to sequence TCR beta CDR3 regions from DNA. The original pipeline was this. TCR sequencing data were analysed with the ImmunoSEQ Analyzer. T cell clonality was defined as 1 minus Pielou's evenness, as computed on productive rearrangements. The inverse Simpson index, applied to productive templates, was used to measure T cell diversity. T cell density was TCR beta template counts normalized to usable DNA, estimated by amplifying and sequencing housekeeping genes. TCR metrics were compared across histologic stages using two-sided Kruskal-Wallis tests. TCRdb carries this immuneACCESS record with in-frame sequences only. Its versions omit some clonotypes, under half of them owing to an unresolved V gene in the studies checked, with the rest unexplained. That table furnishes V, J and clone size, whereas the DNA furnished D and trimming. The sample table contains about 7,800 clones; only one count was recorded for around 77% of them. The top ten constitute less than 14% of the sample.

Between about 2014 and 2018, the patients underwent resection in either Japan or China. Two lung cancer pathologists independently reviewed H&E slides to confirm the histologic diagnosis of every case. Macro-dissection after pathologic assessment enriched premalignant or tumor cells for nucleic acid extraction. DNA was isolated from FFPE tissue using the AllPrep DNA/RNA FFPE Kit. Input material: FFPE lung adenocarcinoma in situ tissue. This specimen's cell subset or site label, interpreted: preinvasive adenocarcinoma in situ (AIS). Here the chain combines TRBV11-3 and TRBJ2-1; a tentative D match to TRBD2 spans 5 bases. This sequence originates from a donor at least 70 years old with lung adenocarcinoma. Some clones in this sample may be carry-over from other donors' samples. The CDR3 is CASSLSGSYNEQFF. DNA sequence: TGTGCCAGCAGCTTATCGGGATCCTACAATGAGCAGTTCTTC.